This T cell receptor (beta chain) was recorded in a study of blood T cells in healthy people across ages. The authors ran a second PCR of about 6 to 12 cycles using a sample-barcoded 5' primer and a J-beta primer mix. MiXCR, run by TCRdb on the 5' RACE reads, gives a single entry per CDR3 protein. Here the sample spans roughly 680,000 distinct CDR3 sequences, about 51% being singletons. The CDR3 consists of 17 residues. The germline V gene has CDR1 SGHRS and CDR2 YFSETQ. J was trimmed by 0 bases and V by 4 bases; bases with no gene match: 7. Points from the study as a whole: Any changes in expanded clonotypes were possibly confounded, as donor CMV status remained unknown.

This clonotype was recorded at least ten times. Its antigen is still unknown. This sequence joins TRBV5-1 and TRBJ2-7; 13 bases fit TRBD2. The receptor was derived from a woman aged 80 or older in good health. Sequences were obtained from blood. The CDR3 nucleotides read TGCGCCAGCAGCCTGGGACTAGCGGGACCAAGCTCCTACGAGCAGTACTTC. This codes for CASSLGLAGPSSYEQYF.